Given below is one T cell receptor (beta chain) in context. CDR1 is SNHLY, CDR2 FYNNEI, per germline. The CDR3 is 13 amino acids. The junction had 6 bases not matched to a gene; V was cut back by 6 bases and J by 7 bases. This entry belongs to a study of blood T cell repertoires in COVID-19. Study details: Acute-phase and convalescent COVID-19 samples originated in the United States, Italy and Spain. Nucleic acid was either cDNA or gDNA, and it came from T cells, B-cell-depleted T cells, or PBMCs.

As processed by the authors: Reference gene primers were amplified, and this amplification served to estimate nucleated cell counts. The protocol was immunoSEQ multiplex PCR, while the TCRdb copy is restricted to in-frame clones and leaves out a portion. V, J and clone size reflect that table, while D and trimming were determined from the DNA. The table shows about 71,000 clones, with 70% to 90% occurring only once. Sequencing input: peripheral blood. The receptor was isolated from a man between 45 and 60 years old with active COVID-19. The V gene is TRBV2, the J gene TRBJ2-1, with 7 bases lining up with TRBD1. In nucleotides, the CDR3 is TGTGCCAGCAGGAGACAGGGTGTGAATGAGCAGTTCTTC. It translates to CASRRQGVNEQFF.